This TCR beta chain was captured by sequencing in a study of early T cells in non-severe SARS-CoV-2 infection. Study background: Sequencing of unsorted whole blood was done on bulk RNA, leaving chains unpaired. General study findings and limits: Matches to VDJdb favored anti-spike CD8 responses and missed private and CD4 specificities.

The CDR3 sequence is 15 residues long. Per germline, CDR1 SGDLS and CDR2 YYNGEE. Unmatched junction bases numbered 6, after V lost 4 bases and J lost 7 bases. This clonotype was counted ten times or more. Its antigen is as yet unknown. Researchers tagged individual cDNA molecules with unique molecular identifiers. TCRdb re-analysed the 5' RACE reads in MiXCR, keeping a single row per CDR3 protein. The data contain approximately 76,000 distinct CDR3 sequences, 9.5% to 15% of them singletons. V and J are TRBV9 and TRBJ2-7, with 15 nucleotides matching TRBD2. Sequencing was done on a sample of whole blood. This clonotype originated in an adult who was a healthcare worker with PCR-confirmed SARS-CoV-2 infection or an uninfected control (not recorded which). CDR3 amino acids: CASSPGLAGGREQYF. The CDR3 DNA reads TGTGCCAGCAGCCCAGGACTAGCGGGAGGGCGAGAGCAGTACTTC.